These T cell receptor beta chains were read from a single sample in a study of T-cell memory formation after mild COVID-19. TCRdb analysed the 5' RACE reads with MiXCR anew, one entry per CDR3 protein. The sample has 250,000 or so distinct CDR3 sequences, 18% seen once; the top ten hold roughly 24%. The sequencing input was PBMCs or a T cell subset sorted from them (not recorded which). The receptors here all came from a man younger than 30 who had mild COVID-19 (a few samples of this study predate the infection). Cell type and time point are not known. Each CDR3 is given with its conserved first and last residue. A D gene is named only where the DNA matches it firmly. The size of a clone is reported for some rows only, either as once, few or many, or as a class for expanded clones.

TRBJ1-2,NA,NA,TRBV10-3,CAISEIEGRDGYTF,TGTGCCATCAGTGAAATAGAGGGAAGGGATGGCTACACCTTC
TRBJ2-4,few,TRBD2,TRBV2,CASSGASRGDIQYF,TGTGCCAGCAGTGGGGCTTCGCGGGGGGACATTCAGTACTTC
TRBJ1-5,NA,NA,TRBV4-3,CASSSSAGGGTSPQHF,TGCGCCAGCAGTTCCTCGGCCGGGGGAGGAACGAGCCCCCAGCATTTT
TRBJ2-3,few,NA,TRBV12-3/TRBV12-4,CASSSAGADTQYF,TGTGCCAGCAGTTCGGCAGGCGCAGATACGCAGTATTTT
TRBJ1-3,NA,NA,TRBV18,CASSPRGIGNTIYF,TGTGCCAGCTCACCACGGGGAATTGGAAACACCATATATTTT
TRBJ1-2,NA,NA,TRBV5-1,CASSFGTANYGYTF,TGCGCCAGCAGCTTTGGTACAGCTAACTATGGCTACACCTTC
TRBJ2-5,NA,NA,TRBV5-4,CASSLATTDQETQYF,TGTGCCAGCAGCTTGGCCACAACGGACCAAGAGACCCAGTACTTC
TRBJ2-7,few,NA,TRBV20-1,CSARQGYEQYF,TGCAGTGCTAGACAGGGGTACGAGCAGTACTTC
TRBJ1-6,few,NA,TRBV7-8,CASSRAKSSYNSPLHF,TGTGCCAGCAGCAGGGCGAAGAGCTCCTATAATTCACCCCTCCACTTT
TRBJ1-5,NA,TRBD1,TRBV20-1,CSARRGTGIRPQHF,TGCAGTGCTAGACGGGGGACAGGGATTCGGCCCCAGCATTTT
TRBJ1-6,NA,NA,TRBV6-1,CASSLVGGTRSPLHF,TGTGCCAGCAGCCTTGTGGGAGGCACCCGTTCACCCCTCCACTTT
TRBJ1-1,few,NA,TRBV6-2/TRBV6-3,CASSAAWAVDTEAFF,TGTGCCAGCAGTGCCGCATGGGCCGTCGACACTGAAGCTTTCTTT
TRBJ1-2,NA,NA,TRBV18,CASSDYNYNGYTF,TGTGCCAGCTCAGACTACAATTATAATGGCTACACCTTC
TRBJ2-3,NA,NA,TRBV6-6,CASSYTQFADTQYF,TGTGCCAGCAGTTACACGCAGTTTGCAGATACGCAGTATTTT
TRBJ1-1,few,NA,TRBV15,CATSSGNPNTEAFF,TGTGCCACCAGCTCGGGAAATCCGAACACTGAAGCTTTCTTT
TRBJ2-5,few,NA,TRBV7-2,CASSFPGLETQYF,TGTGCCAGCAGCTTTCCCGGATTGGAAACCCAGTACTTC
TRBJ1-3,NA,NA,TRBV11-2,CASRGGSSGNTIYF,TGTGCCAGCAGGGGAGGTAGCTCTGGAAACACCATATATTTT
TRBJ1-5,few,NA,TRBV30,CAWSGDAAGPQHF,TGTGCCTGGAGCGGGGACGCGGCGGGGCCCCAGCATTTT
TRBJ2-2,NA,NA,TRBV7-2,CASSFRRNTGELFF,TGTGCCAGCAGCTTCCGCAGAAACACCGGGGAGCTGTTTTTT
TRBJ2-7,few,NA,TRBV13,CASSSRPGYEQYF,TGTGCCAGCAGCTCCAGGCCCGGTTACGAGCAGTACTTC
TRBJ1-1,few,NA,TRBV10-3,CAISERPTEAFF,TGTGCCATCAGTGAACGTCCAACGGAAGCTTTCTTT
TRBJ2-1,NA,TRBD2,TRBV7-3,CASSPDGSGLANEQFF,TGTGCCAGCAGTCCGGACGGGTCGGGACTAGCCAATGAGCAGTTCTTC
TRBJ2-2,NA,TRBD1,TRBV7-3,CASSLERDSTGELFF,TGTGCCAGCAGCTTAGAAAGGGACAGCACCGGGGAGCTGTTTTTT
TRBJ1-4,NA,NA,TRBV7-8,CASSLTRNKEEKLFF,TGTGCCAGCAGCTTGACCAGGAATAAGGAGGAAAAACTGTTTTTT
TRBJ1-1,many,TRBD1,TRBV12-3/TRBV12-4,CASSLQGMNTEAFF,TGCGCCAGCAGCTTACAGGGGATGAACACTGAAGCTTTCTTT
TRBJ1-3,few,NA,TRBV2,CASSEEGYSGNTIYF,TGTGCCAGCAGTGAAGAGGGATACTCTGGAAACACCATATATTTT
TRBJ1-1,NA,NA,TRBV6-5,CASSYNRNTEAFF,TGTGCCAGCAGTTACAACCGGAACACTGAAGCTTTCTTT
TRBJ2-5,NA,NA,TRBV5-1,CASSLGGAEETQYF,TGCGCCAGCAGCCTGGGCGGGGCGGAGGAGACCCAGTACTTC
TRBJ2-5,few,TRBD2,TRBV6-2/TRBV6-3,CASIPWAGDGETQYF,TGTGCCAGCATCCCATGGGCGGGGGATGGGGAGACCCAGTACTTC
TRBJ2-3,NA,NA,TRBV7-9,CASTRFGETQYF,TGTGCCAGCACCCGATTCGGAGAGACGCAGTATTTT
TRBJ2-5,many,TRBD2,TRBV12-3/TRBV12-4,CASSTLAREETQYF,TGTGCCAGCAGCACACTAGCGCGTGAAGAGACCCAGTACTTC
TRBJ1-2,NA,NA,TRBV18,CASSPIGTGLNYGYTF,TGTGCCAGCTCACCAATAGGAACGGGCCTTAACTATGGCTACACCTTC
TRBJ1-5,few,NA,TRBV6-1,CASSERTGKKGNQPQHF,TGTGCCAGCAGTGAACGTACGGGAAAGAAGGGGAATCAGCCCCAGCATTTT
TRBJ2-4,many,NA,TRBV12-3/TRBV12-4,CASSLLLASKNIQYF,TGTGCCAGCAGTTTACTCCTAGCGTCCAAAAACATTCAGTACTTC
TRBJ1-6,many,NA,TRBV6-7,CASSYWHEIHF,TGTGCCAGCAGTTACTGGCATGAAATCCACTTT
TRBJ2-3,NA,NA,TRBV7-8,CASSSQTRGVTDTQYF,TGTGCCAGCAGCTCGCAGACTAGGGGGGTCACAGATACGCAGTATTTT
TRBJ2-2,few,TRBD1,TRBV7-2,CASSIWDRNTGELFF,TGTGCCAGCAGCATATGGGACAGAAACACCGGGGAGCTGTTTTTT